Below are 32 T cell receptor beta chains sequenced from a single sample in a study of T cell responses to AZD1222 COVID-19 vaccine. TCRdb's copy holds only in-frame clones and misses some; the assay was immunoSEQ multiplex PCR. The data contain about 140,000 clones, about 93% of them singletons. The source material was peripheral blood, sampled 28 days after the second AZD1222 dose. Receptors were obtained from an adult who received the AZD1222 COVID-19 vaccine.

The chain couples TRBV5-5 to TRBJ2-7; D is uncertain. Germline values: CDR1 SGHKS, CDR2 YYEKEE (reference sequence). The V end lost 4 bases, the J end lost 1 base, and 9 bases lay between the germline ends. This CDR3 is built from 13 residues. This chain's CDR3 is CASSVGISYEQYF. The DNA for the CDR3 is TGTGCCAGCAGCGTAGGGATTTCCTACGAGCAGTACTTC.

The chain uses TRBV7-3 and TRBJ2-1, with D unresolved. Germline values: CDR1 SGHTA, CDR2 FQGTGA. The CDR3 consists of 14 residues. The ends were cut back, 5 bases at V and 4 bases at J, with 12 bases in the middle. The CDR3 bases are TGTGCCAGCAGCCCCGGGCTCTGGTACAATGAGCAGTTCTTC. Translated: CASSPGLWYNEQFF.

The genes are TRBV10-3 and TRBJ1-1, with D maybe TRBD1 (6 bases). V lost 4 bases, J lost 1 base, and 16 bases lay in between. The germline V gene has CDR1 ENHRY and CDR2 SYGVKD. The CDR3 consists of 16 residues. The CDR3 region is CAISADSYGGNTEAFF. CDR3 bases: TGTGCCATCAGTGCGGACAGTTACGGGGGGAACACTGAAGCTTTCTTT.

The V gene is TRBV19, the J gene TRBJ1-1; D unclear. V dropped 5 bases and J dropped 4 bases, with 11 bases sitting between them. This CDR3 spans 13 amino acids. Germline V gene lookup returns CDR1 LNHDA and CDR2 SQIVND (reference sequence). The CDR3 is CASSDPVGTEAFF. As DNA, the CDR3 is TGTGCCAGTAGTGATCCGGTGGGCACTGAAGCTTTCTTT. Full variable domain (remainder filled in from reference TRBV19 and TRBJ1-1): DGGITQSPKYLFRKEGQNVTLSCEQNLNHDAMYWYRQDPGQGLRLIYYSQIVNDFQKGDIAEGYSVSREKKESFPLTVTSAQKNPTAFYLCASSDPVGTEAFFGQGTRLTVV.

The chain combines TRBV11-2 with TRBJ2-2; D is ambiguous. Germline V gene data show CDR1 as SGHAT and CDR2 as FQNNGV. The CDR3 consists of 13 residues. Trimming took off 3 bases at V and 1 base at J, with 3 bases between the two ends. The CDR3 coding sequence is TGTGCCAGCAGCTTGCTGAACACCGGGGAGCTGTTTTTT. Translation: CASSLLNTGELFF.

This clone was observed a single time. This chain uses TRBV19 with TRBJ1-5; 9 bases match TRBD1. The CDR3 covers 14 residues. Trimming at V came to 8 bases and at J to 2 bases, leaving 4 bases not matched to a gene. Germline V CDR1 and CDR2: LNHDA, SQIVND (reference sequence). This CDR3 is CASHTGGGNQPQHF. In DNA, the CDR3 is TGTGCCAGTCACACAGGGGGCGGCAATCAGCCCCAGCATTTT.

V usage is TRBV6-5 and J usage is TRBJ1-6; 7 bases align to TRBD1. The CDR3 sequence is 15 residues long. Trimming at V came to 5 bases and at J to 9 bases, leaving 10 bases not matched to a gene. Looked up from germline, CDR1 is MNHEY and CDR2 is SVGAGI. In nucleotides, the CDR3 is TGTGCCAGCAGTCCTACAGGGGAGGGGGGTTCACCCCTCCACTTT. It specifies CASSPTGEGGSPLHF.

This clone was seen a single time. This chain connects TRBV6-5 to TRBJ1-1, with a tentative D call TRBD1 (5 bases). CDR1 and CDR2 (germline): MNHEY, SVGAGI. The CDR3 covers 15 residues. V was pared by 4 bases and J by 4 bases, with 16 bases between. CDR3 sequence: CASSWDEPRATEAFF. The CDR3 coding sequence is TGTGCCAGCAGTTGGGACGAACCCCGGGCCACTGAAGCTTTCTTT.

The rearrangement uses TRBV12-3 or TRBV12-4 and TRBJ1-3; the D is unclear. The CDR3 spans 12 residues. With 8 bases removed from V and 0 bases from J, the gap between germline ends came to 5 bases. The CDR3 coding sequence is TGTGCCAGCCGCCCCTCTGGAAACACCATATATTTT. It codes for CASRPSGNTIYF.

The table lists this clone with a count of one. V usage is TRBV6-5 and J usage is TRBJ1-2; D not certain. Per the germline V gene, CDR1 is MNHEY and CDR2 is SVGAGI. V lost 0 bases, J lost 0 bases, and 11 bases lay in between. The CDR3 consists of 16 residues. CDR3: CASSYSLFPTNYGYTF. In nucleotides, the CDR3 is TGTGCCAGCAGTTACTCTCTGTTTCCTACTAACTATGGCTACACCTTC.

The V and J genes are TRBV20-1 and TRBJ2-1, with TRBD2 as a possible D gene (7 bases). CDR3 size: 11 residues. From germline, CDR1 is DFQATT and CDR2 SNEGSKA (reference sequence). Trimming took off 2 bases at V and 14 bases at J, with 13 bases between the two ends. The CDR3 sequence: CSARRGGAEFF. The CDR3 nucleotides are TGCAGTGCTAGAAGGGGGGGGGCTGAGTTCTTC.

This clone was seen just once. The gene calls are TRBV6-2 or TRBV6-3 and TRBJ2-3; D gene uncertain. Germline assignment: CDR1 MNHEY and CDR2 SVGEGT. Trimming stripped 0 bases from V and 0 bases from J, with 10 bases between. The CDR3 length is 16 residues. CDR3 coding DNA: TGTGCCAGCAGTTACTCGGTGGCGGCTAGCACAGATACGCAGTATTTT. Its protein product is CASSYSVAASTDTQYF.

This clone was recorded once. V is TRBV4-3 and J is TRBJ1-1, with D possibly matching TRBD1 (6 bases). The CDR3 covers 13 residues. CDR1 is LGHNA, CDR2 YSLEER, per germline. V shed 2 bases and J shed 11 bases, with 15 bases lying between them. The CDR3 nucleotides are TGCGCCAGCAGCCAACTATTGGGGGCCGGGGCTTTCTTT. It is translated as CASSQLLGAGAFF.

The chain uses TRBV20-1 and TRBJ1-5; D gene ambiguous. Germline lookup yields CDR1 DFQATT and CDR2 SNEGSKA (reference sequence). The CDR3 sequence is 14 residues long. V lost 3 bases to trimming and J lost 0 bases, with 9 bases between them. CDR3 sequence reads: CSASKGYSNQPQHF. The CDR3 DNA follows: TGCAGTGCTAGTAAGGGTTATAGCAATCAGCCCCAGCATTTT.

The chain couples TRBV6-5 to TRBJ1-2, with D maybe TRBD1 (5 bases). The germline V gene encodes CDR1 MNHEY and CDR2 SVGAGI. V lost 8 bases to trimming and J lost 2 bases, with 18 bases between them. The CDR3 length is 15 residues. CDR3 bases: TGTGCCAGCTCAATTTCCACAGGCCAAAACTATGGCTACACCTTC. Protein sequence: CASSISTGQNYGYTF.

V and J are TRBV19 and TRBJ1-6; the match to TRBD1 covers 8 bases. The germline gives CDR1 LNHDA, CDR2 SQIVND (reference sequence). The CDR3 runs 14 residues. The V and J ends lost 5 bases and 9 bases, in that order; junction bases with no gene match: 6. The CDR3 sequence: CASSPQGAGSPLHF. The CDR3 nucleotides read TGTGCCAGTAGTCCCCAGGGGGCAGGTTCACCCCTCCACTTT.

The V call is TRBV27, the J call TRBJ2-1; 12 bases are a match to TRBD2. Germline V gene lookup returns CDR1 MNHEY and CDR2 SMNVEV (reference sequence). The ends lost 6 bases at V and 10 bases at J; junction bases unmatched: 19. There are 18 residues in the CDR3. CDR3 in DNA: TGTGCCAGCAGCCCTTGGGCCGGACTAGCGGGGACCGGGGGAGAGCAGTTCTTC. Amino acids: CASSPWAGLAGTGGEQFF.

J is TRBJ1-2 and V is TRBV6-1; D call uncertain. Trimming shortened V by 2 bases and J by 7 bases, and 11 bases separated the two germline ends. The CDR3 is made up of 13 amino acids. CDR1 and CDR2 from the germline V gene are MNHNS and SASEGT. CDR3 sequence (DNA): TGTGCCAGCAGTGAAAGTCCGGGAACTGGCTACACCTTC. Protein: CASSESPGTGYTF.

The chain couples TRBV2 to TRBJ1-2; TRBD1 matches at 7 bases. The CDR3 loop spans 15 amino acids. In germline, CDR1 is SNHLY, CDR2 FYNNEI. Trimming cost V 3 bases and J 8 bases; bases outside gene matches: 12. CDR3 amino acids: CASSEADREVKGYTF. The CDR3 region has the DNA TGTGCCAGCAGTGAGGCAGACAGGGAGGTTAAGGGCTACACCTTC.

The V and J genes are TRBV7-3 and TRBJ2-5; a weak D match, TRBD2 (6 bases). Germline CDR1 SGHTA, CDR2 FQGTGA. The ends were cut back, 6 bases at V and 2 bases at J, with 10 bases in the middle. CDR3 length: 13 amino acids. CDR3 sequence (DNA): TGTGCCAGCAGTAGACTAGGACAAGAGACCCAGTACTTC. This codes for CASSRLGQETQYF.

The J gene is TRBJ2-5, the V gene TRBV29-1, with D possibly TRBD1 on 5 matching bases. The germline V and J ends were trimmed by 7 bases and 6 bases, with 15 bases remaining between them. The germline gives CDR1 SQVTM, CDR2 ANQGSEA. The CDR3 is made up of 12 amino acids. CDR3 in amino acids: CSAVVGPQTQYF. The CDR3 nucleotides are TGCAGCGCTGTGGTGGGGCCGCAGACCCAGTACTTC.

This chain joins TRBV3-1 (or the pseudogene TRBV3-2) and TRBJ1-2; the D is unclear. V lost 2 bases to trimming and J lost 7 bases, with 11 bases between them. The germline V gene encodes CDR1 LGHDT and CDR2 YNNKEL (reference sequence). The CDR3 has 13 residues. The CDR3 DNA follows: TGTGCCAGCAGCCAACTAGGAGGTTCTGGCTACACCTTC. Its translation: CASSQLGGSGYTF.

V gene TRBV5-6 combines with J gene TRBJ1-3; TRBD1 is a possible D gene (6 bases). Germline V lookup: CDR1 SGHDT, CDR2 YYEEEE. The CDR3 has 15 residues. Deletions cut 4 bases from V and 0 bases from J, with 11 bases between. The CDR3 is CASSRDRISGNTIYF. CDR3 bases: TGTGCCAGCAGCCGAGACAGGATCTCTGGAAACACCATATATTTT.

The count of this clone is one. The chain uses TRBV5-1 and TRBJ1-3; D gene ambiguous. Deletions cut 0 bases from V and 0 bases from J, with 7 bases between. The CDR3 extends over 15 amino acids. Germline loops: CDR1 SGHRS, CDR2 YFSETQ. CDR3 loop: CASSLDGFSGNTIYF. Here the CDR3 DNA reads TGCGCCAGCAGCTTGGATGGATTCTCTGGAAACACCATATATTTT.

This clone came up once. The chain carries TRBV10-3 and TRBJ2-3; D ambiguous. With 2 bases removed from V and 1 base from J, the gap between germline ends came to 7 bases. This CDR3 region has 14 residues. Germline CDR1 reads ENHRY; CDR2 reads SYGVKD. The CDR3 protein is CAISERSGTDTQYF. CDR3 DNA sequence: TGTGCCATCAGTGAGCGCTCGGGCACAGATACGCAGTATTTT.

The J gene is TRBJ1-4, the V gene TRBV6-1; D may be TRBD1 (6 bases). V was clipped by 1 base and J by 8 bases, with 14 bases between them. Per the germline V gene, CDR1 is MNHNS and CDR2 is SASEGT. CDR3 length: 15 amino acids. CDR3 DNA: TGTGCCAGCAGTGAAGTAACAGGGAGGTCGGAAAAACTGTTTTTT. Translation: CASSEVTGRSEKLFF.

The chain has TRBV5-6 and TRBJ2-3, with 8 bases matching TRBD2. The CDR3 runs 15 residues. Looked up from germline, CDR1 is SGHDT and CDR2 is YYEEEE. Losses at the gene ends were 1 base for V and 3 bases for J; bases not matched to a gene: 4. In DNA form, the CDR3 reads TGTGCCAGCAGCTTGATCACTAGCGGTACAGATACGCAGTATTTT. Protein sequence: CASSLITSGTDTQYF.

This rearrangement joins TRBV7-2 to TRBJ2-7, with a weak D call TRBD2 (7 bases). Germline-derived CDR1 and CDR2 are SGHTA and FQGNSA. The CDR3 length is 16 residues. Trimming pared 2 bases from V and 1 base from J, leaving 15 bases between. The chain's CDR3 is CASSLTGARGSYEQYF. CDR3 nucleotides: TGTGCCAGCAGCTTAACGGGGGCGCGGGGGTCCTACGAGCAGTACTTC.

This chain joins TRBV29-1 and TRBJ2-3; TRBD1 might be the D (6 bases). Trimming shortened V by 7 bases and J by 1 base, and 15 bases separated the two germline ends. The CDR3 runs to 14 residues. CDR1 is SQVTM and CDR2 is ANQGSEA in the germline V gene. The CDR3 DNA is TGCAGCGCCTCGGACAGTCTCCGCACAGATACGCAGTATTTT. This codes for CSASDSLRTDTQYF.

The table lists this clone with a count of one. The chain links TRBV5-5 to TRBJ1-6; 7 nucleotides match TRBD1. This CDR3 comprises 16 residues. Germline V gene lookup returns CDR1 SGHKS and CDR2 YYEKEE (reference sequence). Losses at the gene ends were 5 bases for V and 6 bases for J; bases not matched to a gene: 11. This CDR3 is CASRSTGTAANSPLHF. The CDR3 nucleotides are TGTGCCAGCAGATCCACCGGGACAGCCGCTAATTCACCCCTCCACTTT.

This chain uses TRBV3-1 (or the pseudogene TRBV3-2) with TRBJ1-2; D call uncertain. Looked up from germline, CDR1 is LGHDT and CDR2 is YNNKEL (reference sequence). Trimming took off 0 bases at V and 7 bases at J, with 9 bases between the two ends. This CDR3 is built from 13 residues. DNA of the CDR3: TGTGCCAGCAGCCAAGATGGGCGGGTTGGCTACACCTTC. Translated, it gives CASSQDGRVGYTF.

This chain links TRBV6-6 with TRBJ2-3; TRBD2 is a possible D gene (5 bases). In germline, CDR1 is MNHNY, CDR2 SVGAGI (reference sequence). The V and J ends lost 6 bases and 1 base respectively, with 11 bases between them. The CDR3 has 14 amino acids. CDR3 DNA sequence: TGTGCCAGCAGCGCGGGCCCGGGCACAGATACGCAGTATTTT. Amino acids: CASSAGPGTDTQYF.